This is a list of T cell receptor beta chains from one sample in a study of CD8 T cells in Susac syndrome. TCRdb re-analysed the immunoSEQ multiplex PCR reads in MiXCR, keeping a single row per CDR3 protein. The table has around 130,000 distinct CDR3 sequences, nearly 95% seen once. Source material: CD4+ T cells from PBMCs. The receptors were gathered from a human donor in good health. The CDR3 runs from the conserved cysteine through the conserved F or W. The D gene is left open where the match is weak. Size is stated for part of the rows, as once, few or many counts, or as a class when the clone is expanded.

J gene: TRBJ2-1
clone size: once
D gene: NA
V gene: TRBV6-6
CDR3 length: 12
CDR3 protein: CASSSREGEQFF
CDR3 DNA: TGTGCCAGCAGTTCCCGGGAAGGTGAGCAGTTCTTC

J gene: TRBJ2-7
clone size: NA
D gene: TRBD1
V gene: TRBV23-1
CDR3 length: 16
CDR3 protein: CASSQGEDRSSYEQYF
CDR3 DNA: TGCGCCAGCAGTCAAGGAGAGGACAGGAGCTCCTACGAGCAGTACTTC

J gene: TRBJ2-5
clone size: NA
D gene: NA
V gene: TRBV27
CDR3 length: 14
CDR3 protein: CASSPSSFQETQYF
CDR3 DNA: TGTGCCAGCAGTCCTTCGTCGTTTCAAGAGACCCAGTACTTC

J gene: TRBJ2-7
clone size: once
D gene: NA
V gene: TRBV28
CDR3 length: 16
CDR3 protein: CASSPLFGLFGDEQYF
CDR3 DNA: TGTGCCAGCAGCCCTTTGTTCGGACTATTTGGGGACGAGCAGTACTTC

J gene: TRBJ2-3
clone size: NA
D gene: TRBD1
V gene: TRBV7-2
CDR3 length: 15
CDR3 protein: CASRSRQGDEDTQYF
CDR3 DNA: TGTGCCAGCAGGTCGAGGCAGGGGGACGAAGATACGCAGTATTTT

J gene: TRBJ2-3
clone size: NA
D gene: NA
V gene: TRBV7-2
CDR3 length: 11
CDR3 protein: CASARGGTQYF
CDR3 DNA: TGTGCCAGCGCCAGGGGCGGGACCCAGTATTTT

J gene: TRBJ2-7
clone size: NA
D gene: NA
V gene: TRBV5-1
CDR3 length: 13
CDR3 protein: CASATGGVYEQYF
CDR3 DNA: TGCGCCAGCGCCACGGGGGGCGTTTACGAGCAGTACTTC

J gene: TRBJ2-4
clone size: NA
D gene: TRBD1
V gene: TRBV20-1
CDR3 length: 13
CDR3 protein: CSLPGQGGHIQYF
CDR3 DNA: TGCAGTCTCCCGGGACAGGGAGGGCACATTCAGTACTTC

J gene: TRBJ1-1
clone size: once
D gene: NA
V gene: TRBV15
CDR3 length: 12
CDR3 protein: CATSRDRTEAFF
CDR3 DNA: TGTGCCACCAGCAGAGATCGCACTGAAGCTTTCTTT

J gene: TRBJ2-3
clone size: NA
D gene: TRBD2
V gene: TRBV10-1
CDR3 length: 16
CDR3 protein: CASSSSSGRASDTQYF
CDR3 DNA: TGCGCCAGCAGTTCCAGTAGCGGGAGGGCCTCAGATACGCAGTATTTT

J gene: TRBJ2-6
clone size: NA
D gene: NA
V gene: TRBV4-1
CDR3 length: 18
CDR3 protein: CASSPRTHATSGANVLTF
CDR3 DNA: TGCGCCAGCAGCCCCCGAACCCACGCCACCTCTGGGGCCAACGTCCTGACTTTC